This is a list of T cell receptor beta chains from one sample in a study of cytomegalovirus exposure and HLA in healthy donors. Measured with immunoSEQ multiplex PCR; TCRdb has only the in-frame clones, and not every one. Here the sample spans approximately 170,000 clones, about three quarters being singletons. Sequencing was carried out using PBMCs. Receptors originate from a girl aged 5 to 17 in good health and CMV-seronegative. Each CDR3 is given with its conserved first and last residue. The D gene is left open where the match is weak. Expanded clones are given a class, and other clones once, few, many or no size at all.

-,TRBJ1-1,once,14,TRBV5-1,CASSLGVGRTEAFF,TGCGCCAGCAGCTTGGGGGTGGGGCGCACTGAAGCTTTCTTT
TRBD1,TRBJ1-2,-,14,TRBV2,CASSERGQVYGYTF,TGTGCCAGCAGTGAAAGGGGACAGGTCTATGGCTACACCTTC
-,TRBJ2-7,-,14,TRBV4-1,CASSQSSTDYEQYF,TGCGCCAGCAGTCAGTCATCGACAGACTACGAGCAGTACTTC
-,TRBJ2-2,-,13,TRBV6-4,CASSDRDTGELFF,TGTGCCAGCAGTGACAGGGACACCGGGGAACTGTTTTTT
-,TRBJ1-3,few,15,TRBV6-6,CASSLAMGRINTIYF,TGTGCCAGCAGTTTGGCCATGGGCAGGATAAACACCATATATTTT
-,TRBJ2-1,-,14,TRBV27,CASSFSGNGNEQFF,TGTGCCAGCAGTTTTTCAGGGAATGGGAATGAGCAGTTCTTC
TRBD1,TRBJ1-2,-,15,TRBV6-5,CASSYRRDRTYGYTF,TGTGCCAGCAGTTACCGAAGGGACAGGACCTATGGCTACACCTTC
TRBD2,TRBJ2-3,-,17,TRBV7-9,CASSIRTSGASTDTQYF,TGTGCCAGCAGCATCCGGACTAGCGGGGCTAGCACAGATACGCAGTATTTT
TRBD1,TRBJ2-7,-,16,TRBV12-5,CASVPPGTGDLGEQYF,TGTGCTAGTGTCCCCCCCGGGACAGGCGACCTGGGCGAGCAGTACTTC
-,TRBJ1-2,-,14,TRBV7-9,CASSPTGGVQSYTF,TGTGCCAGCAGCCCTACCGGGGGGGTTCAAAGCTACACCTTC
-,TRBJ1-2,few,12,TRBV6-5,CASSYPGGIHTF,TGTGCCAGCAGTTACCCCGGGGGAATCCACACCTTC
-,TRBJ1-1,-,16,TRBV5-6,CASSPIPPSRVTEAFF,TGTGCCAGCAGCCCAATCCCCCCCAGTCGTGTCACTGAAGCTTTCTTT
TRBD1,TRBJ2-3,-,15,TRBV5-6,CASSLGTGGTDTQYF,TGTGCCAGCAGCTTGGGAACAGGGGGTACAGATACGCAGTATTTT
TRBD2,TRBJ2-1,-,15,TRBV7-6,CASSLGTSADNEQFF,TGTGCCAGCAGCTTGGGGACTAGCGCCGACAATGAGCAGTTCTTC
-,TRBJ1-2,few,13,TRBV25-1,CASSELALYGYTF,TGTGCCAGCAGTGAATTAGCGCTCTATGGCTACACCTTC
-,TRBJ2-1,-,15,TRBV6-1,CASSEEVAAYNEQFF,TGTGCCAGCAGTGAAGAGGTAGCGGCCTACAATGAGCAGTTCTTC
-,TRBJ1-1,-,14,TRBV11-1,CASSLNRRSTEAFF,TGTGCCAGCAGCCTGAACCGACGGAGCACTGAAGCTTTCTTT
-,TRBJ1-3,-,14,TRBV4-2,CASSFQGGANTIYF,TGTGCCAGCAGCTTCCAAGGGGGGGCGAACACCATATATTTT
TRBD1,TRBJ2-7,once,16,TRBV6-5,CASSYVSGGAGYEQYF,TGTGCCAGCAGTTACGTTTCAGGGGGCGCAGGCTACGAGCAGTACTTC
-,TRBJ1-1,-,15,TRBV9,CASSVATGLRTEAFF,TGTGCCAGCAGCGTAGCTACAGGTCTGCGAACTGAAGCTTTCTTT
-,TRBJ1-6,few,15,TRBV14,CASSPIQGPNSPLHF,TGTGCCAGCAGTCCGATTCAGGGGCCTAATTCACCCCTCCACTTT
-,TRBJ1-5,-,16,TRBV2,CAVSFEGGNSNQPQHF,TGTGCCGTCTCATTTGAAGGGGGAAATAGCAATCAGCCCCAGCATTTT
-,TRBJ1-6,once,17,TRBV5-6,CASSFHVDSSYNSPLHF,TGTGCCAGCAGCTTCCACGTTGACAGCTCCTATAATTCACCCCTCCACTTT
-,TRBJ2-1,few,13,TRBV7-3,CASSLGRENEQFF,TGTGCCAGCAGCTTAGGAAGGGAGAATGAGCAGTTCTTC
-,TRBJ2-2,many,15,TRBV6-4,CASSDSKLNTGELFF,TGTGCCAGCAGTGACTCGAAGCTTAACACCGGGGAGCTGTTTTTT
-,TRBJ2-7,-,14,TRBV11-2,CASSYGGLRYEQYF,TGTGCCAGCAGCTATGGGGGCTTACGCTACGAGCAGTACTTC
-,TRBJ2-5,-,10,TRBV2,CASQEETQYF,TGTGCCAGTCAGGAAGAGACCCAGTACTTC
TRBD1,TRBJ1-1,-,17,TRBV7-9,CASSLGQGTGVNTEAFF,TGTGCCAGCAGCTTAGGACAGGGGACAGGAGTGAACACTGAAGCTTTCTTT
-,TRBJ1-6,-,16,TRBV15,CATSRERGGLNSPLHF,TGTGCCACCAGCAGAGAAAGAGGCGGGCTGAATTCACCCCTCCACTTT
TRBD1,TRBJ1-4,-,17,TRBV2,CASSADRETVTNEKLFF,TGTGCCAGCAGTGCCGACAGGGAGACGGTAACTAATGAAAAACTGTTTTTT
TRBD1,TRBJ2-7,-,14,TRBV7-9,CASSLVEGAGEQYF,TGTGCCAGCAGCTTAGTCGAGGGGGCGGGCGAGCAGTACTTC
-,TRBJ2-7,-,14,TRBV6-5,CASSYRQESYEQYF,TGTGCCAGCAGTTACCGCCAGGAATCTTACGAGCAGTACTTC
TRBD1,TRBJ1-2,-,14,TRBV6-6,CASSKNRGGYGYTF,TGTGCCAGCAGCAAAAACAGGGGAGGCTATGGCTACACCTTC
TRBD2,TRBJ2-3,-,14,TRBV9,CASSLGGAADTQYF,TGTGCCAGCAGCCTCGGGGGGGCAGCGGATACGCAGTATTTT
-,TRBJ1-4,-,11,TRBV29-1,CSVEEVEKLFF,TGCAGCGTTGAGGAGGTTGAAAAACTGTTTTTT
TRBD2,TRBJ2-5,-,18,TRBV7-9,CASSSTSWTSGGRETQYF,TGTGCCAGCAGCTCCACCTCGTGGACTAGCGGGGGTCGAGAGACCCAGTACTTC
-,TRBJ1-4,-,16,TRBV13,CASSGGPQETNEKLFF,TGTGCCAGCAGCGGCGGGCCGCAGGAAACTAATGAAAAACTGTTTTTT
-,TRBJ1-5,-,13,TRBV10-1,CASSGTLSEPQHF,TGCGCCAGCAGTGGGACACTGTCGGAGCCCCAGCATTTT
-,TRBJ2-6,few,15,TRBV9,CASSARVSGANVLTF,TGTGCCAGCAGCGCCCGGGTATCCGGGGCCAACGTCCTGACTTTC
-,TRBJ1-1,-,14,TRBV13,CASSFQGRDTEAFF,TGTGCCAGCAGCTTCCAGGGCAGGGACACTGAAGCTTTCTTT
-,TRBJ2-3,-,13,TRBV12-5,CASGLPTGMEQYF,TGTGCTAGTGGTTTGCCCACGGGGATGGAGCAGTATTTT
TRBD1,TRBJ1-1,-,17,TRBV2,CASSVGTGGVTNTEAFF,TGTGCCAGCAGTGTTGGGACAGGGGGCGTCACGAACACTGAAGCTTTCTTT
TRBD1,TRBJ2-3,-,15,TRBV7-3,CASSFAGGSTDTQYF,TGTGCCAGCAGCTTCGCAGGGGGAAGCACAGATACGCAGTATTTT
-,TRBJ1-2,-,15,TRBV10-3,CAISEPGEGNYGYTF,TGTGCCATCAGTGAACCAGGGGAGGGGAACTATGGCTACACCTTC
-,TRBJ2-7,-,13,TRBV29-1,CSVARHLNYEQYF,TGCAGCGTTGCGAGACACCTAAACTACGAGCAGTACTTC
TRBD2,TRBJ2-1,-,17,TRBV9,CASSARGDASSYNEQFF,TGTGCCAGCAGCGCACGGGGGGATGCTAGCTCCTACAATGAGCAGTTCTTC
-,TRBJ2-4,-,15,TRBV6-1,CASSEMEDGGNIQYF,TGTGCCAGCAGTGAAATGGAGGACGGGGGAAACATTCAGTACTTC
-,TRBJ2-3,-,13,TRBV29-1,CSVEGALTDTQYF,TGCAGCGTTGAAGGCGCGCTCACAGATACGCAGTATTTT
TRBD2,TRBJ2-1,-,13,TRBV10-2,CATERGGRNEQFF,TGCGCCACCGAGCGGGGGGGCCGTAATGAGCAGTTCTTC
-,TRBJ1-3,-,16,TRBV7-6,CASSLGPGLDGNTIYF,TGTGCCAGCAGCTTAGGTCCGGGACTAGATGGAAACACCATATATTTT